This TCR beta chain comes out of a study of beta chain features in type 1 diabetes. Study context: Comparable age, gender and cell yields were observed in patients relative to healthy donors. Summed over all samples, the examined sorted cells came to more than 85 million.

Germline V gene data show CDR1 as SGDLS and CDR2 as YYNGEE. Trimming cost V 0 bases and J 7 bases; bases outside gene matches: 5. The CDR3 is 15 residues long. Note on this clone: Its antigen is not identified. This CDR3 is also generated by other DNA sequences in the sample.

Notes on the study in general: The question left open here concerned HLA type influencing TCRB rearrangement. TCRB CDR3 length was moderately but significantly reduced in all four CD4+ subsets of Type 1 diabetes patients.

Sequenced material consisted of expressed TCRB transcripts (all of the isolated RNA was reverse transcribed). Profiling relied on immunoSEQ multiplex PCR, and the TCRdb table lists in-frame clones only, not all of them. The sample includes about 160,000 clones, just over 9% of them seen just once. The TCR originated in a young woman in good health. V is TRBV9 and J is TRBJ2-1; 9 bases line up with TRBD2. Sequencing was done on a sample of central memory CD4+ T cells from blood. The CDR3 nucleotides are TGTGCCAGCAGCGTAGCAGCGGGAGGTCCGAATGAGCAGTTCTTC. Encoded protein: CASSVAAGGPNEQFF.